Following are 3 T cell receptor beta chains from one sample sequenced in a study of patients and donors after allogeneic stem cell transplantation (dated by TCRdb to the early 2020s). Receptors were amplified or captured by RT-PCR. Data came from a NextSeq 550. The public sequencing data were trimmed at Q25 with fastp and processed into clonotypes with MiXCR by TCRdb, which kept only in-frame beta chains. Each record represents a unique CDR3 protein, reported with the most common genes and DNA among its rows. A total of about 74,000 distinct CDR3 sequences appear in this sample, approximately 26% of them only once. Together, the top ten hold about 25% of the sample. Sequencing input: blood, either unsorted or a sorted T cell fraction (not recorded which). The receptors come from a human donor who was either an allogeneic HSCT recipient or a stem cell or donor lymphocyte infusion donor (not recorded which). It is not recorded whose cells these are; they may come from a transplant donor.

This clonotype was counted only a few times. Written as DNA, the CDR3 is TGTGCCAGCAGTTACTCGGATCAGCCCCAGCATTTT. The encoded protein is CASSYSDQPQHF. The rearrangement joins TRBV6-6 to TRBJ1-5; D is ambiguous. This CDR3 is 12 amino acids long. Trimming cost V 0 bases and J 5 bases, with 2 bases left between them. Germline V lookup: CDR1 MNHNY, CDR2 SVGAGI (reference sequence).

The chain has TRBV28 and TRBJ2-5; tentatively, D is TRBD1 or TRBD2 (5 bases each). Germline V lookup: CDR1 MDHEN, CDR2 SYDVKM. V dropped 6 bases and J dropped 1 base, with 18 bases sitting between them. The CDR3 covers 16 residues. The CDR3 nucleotides are TGTGCCAGCAGCCTGGACCCCGGGACGGCCCAAGAGACCCAGTACTTC. This translates into CASSLDPGTAQETQYF.

The chain uses TRBV20-1 and TRBJ2-1; TRBD1 aligns across 10 bases. V dropped 1 base and J dropped 4; count of bases not matched to a gene: 7. Germline V lookup: CDR1 DFQATT, CDR2 SNEGSKA (reference sequence). This CDR3 spans 16 amino acids. CDR3 sequence: CSARGAGQGLYNEQFF. CDR3 DNA: TGCAGTGCTAGAGGGGCGGGACAGGGGCTATACAATGAGCAGTTCTTC.